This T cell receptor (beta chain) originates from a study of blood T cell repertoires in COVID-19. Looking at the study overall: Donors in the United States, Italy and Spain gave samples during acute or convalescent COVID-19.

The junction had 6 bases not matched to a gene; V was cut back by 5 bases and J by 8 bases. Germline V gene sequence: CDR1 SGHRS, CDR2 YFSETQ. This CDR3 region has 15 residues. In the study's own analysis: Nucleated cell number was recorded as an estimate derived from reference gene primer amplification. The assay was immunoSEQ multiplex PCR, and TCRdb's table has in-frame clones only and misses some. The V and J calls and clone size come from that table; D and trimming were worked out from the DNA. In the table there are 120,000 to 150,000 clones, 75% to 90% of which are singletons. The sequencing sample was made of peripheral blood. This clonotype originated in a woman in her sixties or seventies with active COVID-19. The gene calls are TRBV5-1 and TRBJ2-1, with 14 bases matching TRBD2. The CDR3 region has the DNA TGCGCCAGCAGGCCGGGACTAGCGGGAGTAGATGAGCAGTTCTTC. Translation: CASRPGLAGVDEQFF.